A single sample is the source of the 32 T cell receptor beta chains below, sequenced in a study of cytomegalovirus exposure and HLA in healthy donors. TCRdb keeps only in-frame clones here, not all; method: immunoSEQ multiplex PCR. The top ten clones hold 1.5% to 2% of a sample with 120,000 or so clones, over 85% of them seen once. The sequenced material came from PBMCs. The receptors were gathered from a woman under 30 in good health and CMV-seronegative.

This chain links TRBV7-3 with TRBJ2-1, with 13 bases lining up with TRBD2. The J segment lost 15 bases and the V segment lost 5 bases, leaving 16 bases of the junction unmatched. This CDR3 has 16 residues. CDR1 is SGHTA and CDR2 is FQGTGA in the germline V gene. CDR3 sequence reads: CASSQTPLAGGAWRFF. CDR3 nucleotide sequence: TGTGCCAGCAGCCAAACGCCACTAGCGGGGGGGGCCTGGCGGTTCTTC.

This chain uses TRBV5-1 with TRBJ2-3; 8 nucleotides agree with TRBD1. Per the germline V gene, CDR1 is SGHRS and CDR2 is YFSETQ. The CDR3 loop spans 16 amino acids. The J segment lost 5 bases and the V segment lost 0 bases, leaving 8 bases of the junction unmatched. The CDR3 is CASSLEGQGFEDTQYF. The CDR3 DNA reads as TGCGCCAGCAGCTTGGAAGGACAGGGTTTTGAAGATACGCAGTATTTT.

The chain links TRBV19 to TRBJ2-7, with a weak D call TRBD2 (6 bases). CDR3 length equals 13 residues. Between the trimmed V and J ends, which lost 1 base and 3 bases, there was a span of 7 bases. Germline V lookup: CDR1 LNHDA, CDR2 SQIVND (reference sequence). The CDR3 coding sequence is TGTGCCAGTAGTATAGGGAGGGGCTACGAGCAGTACTTC. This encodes CASSIGRGYEQYF.

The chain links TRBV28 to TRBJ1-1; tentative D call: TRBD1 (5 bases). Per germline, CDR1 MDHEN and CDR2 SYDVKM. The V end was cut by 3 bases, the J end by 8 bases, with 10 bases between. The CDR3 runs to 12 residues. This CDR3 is CASSLLTDEAFF. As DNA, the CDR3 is TGTGCCAGCAGTTTGCTGACAGACGAAGCTTTCTTT.

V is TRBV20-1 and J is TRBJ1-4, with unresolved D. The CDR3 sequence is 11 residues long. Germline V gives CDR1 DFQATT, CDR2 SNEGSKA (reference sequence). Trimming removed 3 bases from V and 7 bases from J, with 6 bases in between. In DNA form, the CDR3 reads TGCAGTGCTAGGGCGGTTGAAAAACTGTTTTTT. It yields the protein CSARAVEKLFF.

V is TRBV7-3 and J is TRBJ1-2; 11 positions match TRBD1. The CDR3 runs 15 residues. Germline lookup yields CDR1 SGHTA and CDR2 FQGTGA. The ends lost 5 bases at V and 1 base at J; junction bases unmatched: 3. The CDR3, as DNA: TGTGCCAGCAGCCCCGGGACAGGGGGTAACTATGGCTACACCTTC. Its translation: CASSPGTGGNYGYTF.

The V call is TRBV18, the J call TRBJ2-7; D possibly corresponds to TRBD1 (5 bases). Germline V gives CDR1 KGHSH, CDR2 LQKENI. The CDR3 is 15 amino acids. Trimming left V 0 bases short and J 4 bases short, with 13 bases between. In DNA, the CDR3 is TGTGCCAGCTCACCACCCCGACAGAATTTATACGAGCAGTACTTC. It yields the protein CASSPPRQNLYEQYF.

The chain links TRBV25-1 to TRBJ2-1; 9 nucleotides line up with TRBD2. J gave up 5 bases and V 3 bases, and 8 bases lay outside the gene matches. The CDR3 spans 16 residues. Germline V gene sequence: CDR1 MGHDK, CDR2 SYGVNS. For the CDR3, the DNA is TGTGCCAGCAGTGAGAGTAGCGGGGGAATGGACAATGAGCAGTTCTTC. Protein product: CASSESSGGMDNEQFF.

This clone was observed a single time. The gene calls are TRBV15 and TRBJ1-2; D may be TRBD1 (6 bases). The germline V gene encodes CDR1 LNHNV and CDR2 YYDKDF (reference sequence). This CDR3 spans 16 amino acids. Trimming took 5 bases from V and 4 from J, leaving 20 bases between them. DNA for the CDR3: TGTGCCACCAGCTTAGATCGGGGGGCCCACGTCTATGGCTACACCTTC. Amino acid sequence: CATSLDRGAHVYGYTF.

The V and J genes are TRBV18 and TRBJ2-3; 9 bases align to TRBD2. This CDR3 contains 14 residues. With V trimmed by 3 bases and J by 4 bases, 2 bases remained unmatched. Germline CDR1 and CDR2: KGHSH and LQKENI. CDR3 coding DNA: TGTGCCAGCTCACCCGGACTAGCGCCAGATACGCAGTATTTT. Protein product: CASSPGLAPDTQYF.

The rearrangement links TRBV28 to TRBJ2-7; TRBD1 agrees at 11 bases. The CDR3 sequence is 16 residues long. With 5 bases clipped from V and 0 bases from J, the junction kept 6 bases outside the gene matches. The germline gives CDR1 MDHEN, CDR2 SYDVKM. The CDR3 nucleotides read TGTGCCAGCAGTGCAGCCGGGACAGGGGGCTCCTACGAGCAGTACTTC. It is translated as CASSAAGTGGSYEQYF. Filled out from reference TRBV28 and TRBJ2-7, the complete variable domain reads DVKVTQSSRYLVKRTGEKVFLECVQDMDHENMFWYRQDPGLGLRLIYFSYDVKMKEKGDIPEGYSVSREKKERFSLILESASTNQTSMYLCASSAAGTGGSYEQYFGPGTRLTVT.

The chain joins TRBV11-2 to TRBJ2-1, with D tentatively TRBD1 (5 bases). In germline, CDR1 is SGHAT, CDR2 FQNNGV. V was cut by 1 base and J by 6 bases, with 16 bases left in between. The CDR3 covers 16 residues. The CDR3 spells CASSLVGKGDVNEQFF. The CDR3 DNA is TGTGCCAGCAGCTTAGTGGGGAAAGGGGATGTCAATGAGCAGTTCTTC.

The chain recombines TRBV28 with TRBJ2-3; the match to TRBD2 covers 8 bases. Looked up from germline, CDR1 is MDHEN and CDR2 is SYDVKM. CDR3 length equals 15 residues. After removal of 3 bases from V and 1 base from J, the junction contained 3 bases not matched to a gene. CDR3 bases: TGTGCCAGCAGTTTTTTACTAGCGGGCACAGATACGCAGTATTTT. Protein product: CASSFLLAGTDTQYF.

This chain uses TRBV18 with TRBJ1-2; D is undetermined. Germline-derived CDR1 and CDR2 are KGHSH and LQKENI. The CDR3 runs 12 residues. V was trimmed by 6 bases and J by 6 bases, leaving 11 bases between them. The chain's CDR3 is CASSWGGDGYTF. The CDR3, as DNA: TGTGCCAGCTCTTGGGGAGGAGATGGCTACACCTTC.

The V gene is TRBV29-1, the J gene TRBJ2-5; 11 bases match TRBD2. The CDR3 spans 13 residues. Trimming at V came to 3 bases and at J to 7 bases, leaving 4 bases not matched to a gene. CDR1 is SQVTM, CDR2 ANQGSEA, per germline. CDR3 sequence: CSVETSGEGTQYF. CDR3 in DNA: TGCAGCGTTGAGACTAGCGGGGAGGGGACCCAGTACTTC.

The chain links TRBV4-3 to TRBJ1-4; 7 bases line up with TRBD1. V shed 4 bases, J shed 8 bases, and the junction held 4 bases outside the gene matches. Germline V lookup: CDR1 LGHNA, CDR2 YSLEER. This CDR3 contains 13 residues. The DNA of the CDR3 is TGCGCCAGCAGCCCCGGACAGGCGGAAAAACTGTTTTTT. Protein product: CASSPGQAEKLFF.

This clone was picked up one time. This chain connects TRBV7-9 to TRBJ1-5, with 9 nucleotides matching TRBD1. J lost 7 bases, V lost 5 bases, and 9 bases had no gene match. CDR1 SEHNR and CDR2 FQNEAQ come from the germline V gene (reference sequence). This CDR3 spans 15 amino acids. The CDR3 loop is CASSPGTGWYQPQHF. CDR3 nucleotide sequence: TGTGCCAGCAGCCCCGGGACAGGGTGGTACCAGCCCCAGCATTTT.

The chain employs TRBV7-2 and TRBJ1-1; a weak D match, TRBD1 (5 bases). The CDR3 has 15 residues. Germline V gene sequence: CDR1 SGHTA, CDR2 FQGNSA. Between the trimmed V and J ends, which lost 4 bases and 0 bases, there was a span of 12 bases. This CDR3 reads CASSSRAPMNTEAFF. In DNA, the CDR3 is TGTGCCAGCAGCTCCAGGGCCCCGATGAACACTGAAGCTTTCTTT.

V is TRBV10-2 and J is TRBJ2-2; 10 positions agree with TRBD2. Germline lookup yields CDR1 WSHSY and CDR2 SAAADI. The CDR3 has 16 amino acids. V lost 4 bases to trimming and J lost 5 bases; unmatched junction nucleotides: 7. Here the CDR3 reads CASSVPSGSVTGELFF. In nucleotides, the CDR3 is TGCGCCAGCAGTGTGCCTAGCGGGAGCGTTACCGGGGAGCTGTTTTTT.

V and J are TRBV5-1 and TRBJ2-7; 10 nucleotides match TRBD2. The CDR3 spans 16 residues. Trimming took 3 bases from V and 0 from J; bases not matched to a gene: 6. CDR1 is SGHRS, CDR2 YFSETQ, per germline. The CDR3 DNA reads TGCGCCAGCAGCTGGACCCCTAGCGGGGGCTCCTACGAGCAGTACTTC. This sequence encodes CASSWTPSGGSYEQYF.

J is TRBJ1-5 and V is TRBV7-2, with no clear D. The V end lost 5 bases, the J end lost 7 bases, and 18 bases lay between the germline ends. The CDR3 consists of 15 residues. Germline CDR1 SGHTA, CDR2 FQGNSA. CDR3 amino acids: CASSHRPEGRQPQHF. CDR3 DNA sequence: TGTGCCAGCAGCCATCGACCAGAGGGCCGCCAGCCCCAGCATTTT.

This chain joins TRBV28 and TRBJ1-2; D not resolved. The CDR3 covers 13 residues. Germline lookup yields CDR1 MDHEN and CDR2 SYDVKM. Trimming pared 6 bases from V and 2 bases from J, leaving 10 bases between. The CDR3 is CASSQAPNYGYTF. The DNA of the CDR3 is TGTGCCAGCAGCCAGGCACCGAACTATGGCTACACCTTC.

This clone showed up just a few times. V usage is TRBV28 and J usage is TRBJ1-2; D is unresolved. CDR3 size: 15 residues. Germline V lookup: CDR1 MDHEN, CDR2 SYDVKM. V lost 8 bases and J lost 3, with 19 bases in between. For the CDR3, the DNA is TGTGCCAGCCGCTCCTATGGGCGTACTTACTATGGCTACACCTTC. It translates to CASRSYGRTYYGYTF.

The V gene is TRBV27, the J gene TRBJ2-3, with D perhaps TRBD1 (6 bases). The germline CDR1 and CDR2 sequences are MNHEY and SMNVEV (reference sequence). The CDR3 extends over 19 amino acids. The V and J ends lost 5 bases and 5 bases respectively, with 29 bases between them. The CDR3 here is CASSRQGYSTVLQGDTQYF. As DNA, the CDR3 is TGTGCCAGCAGTCGGCAGGGGTATTCTACTGTCCTACAGGGAGATACGCAGTATTTT.

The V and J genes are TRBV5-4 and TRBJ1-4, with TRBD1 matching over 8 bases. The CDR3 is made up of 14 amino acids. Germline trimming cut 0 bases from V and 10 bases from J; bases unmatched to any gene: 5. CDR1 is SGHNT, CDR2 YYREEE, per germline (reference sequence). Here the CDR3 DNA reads TGTGCCAGCAGCTTGGCCAGGGGGCAGGGAAAACTGTTTTTT. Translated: CASSLARGQGKLFF. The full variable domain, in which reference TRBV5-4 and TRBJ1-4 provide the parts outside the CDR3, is ETGVTQSPTHLIKTRGQQVTLRCSSQSGHNTVSWYQQALGQGPQFIFQYYREEENGRGNFPPRFSGLQFPNYSSELNVNALELDDSALYLCASSLARGQGKLFFGSGTQLSVL.

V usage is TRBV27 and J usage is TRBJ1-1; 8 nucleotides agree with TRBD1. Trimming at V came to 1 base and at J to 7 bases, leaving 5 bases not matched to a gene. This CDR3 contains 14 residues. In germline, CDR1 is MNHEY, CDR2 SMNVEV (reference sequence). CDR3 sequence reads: CASSLLTGGGEAFF. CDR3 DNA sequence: TGTGCCAGCAGTTTATTAACAGGGGGTGGTGAAGCTTTCTTT.

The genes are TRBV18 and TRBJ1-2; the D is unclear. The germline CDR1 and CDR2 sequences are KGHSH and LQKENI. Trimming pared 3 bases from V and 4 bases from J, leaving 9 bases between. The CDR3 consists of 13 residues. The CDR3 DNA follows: TGTGCCAGCTCACCGGAGGGAAGCTATGGCTACACCTTC. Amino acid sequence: CASSPEGSYGYTF.

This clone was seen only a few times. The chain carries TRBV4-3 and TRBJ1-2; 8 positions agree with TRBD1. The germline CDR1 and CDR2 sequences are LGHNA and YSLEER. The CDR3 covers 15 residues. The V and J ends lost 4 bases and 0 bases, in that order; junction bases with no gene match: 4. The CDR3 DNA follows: TGCGCCAGCAGCCCCTTGGACAGGGCTAACTATGGCTACACCTTC. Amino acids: CASSPLDRANYGYTF.

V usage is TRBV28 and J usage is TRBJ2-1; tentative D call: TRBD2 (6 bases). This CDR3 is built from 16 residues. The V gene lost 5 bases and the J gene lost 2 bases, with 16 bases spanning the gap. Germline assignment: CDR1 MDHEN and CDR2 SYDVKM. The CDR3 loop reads CASSRPSGGAYNEQFF. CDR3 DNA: TGTGCCAGCAGTCGGCCCTCCGGCGGGGCCTACAATGAGCAGTTCTTC. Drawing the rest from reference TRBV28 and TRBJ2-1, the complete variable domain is DVKVTQSSRYLVKRTGEKVFLECVQDMDHENMFWYRQDPGLGLRLIYFSYDVKMKEKGDIPEGYSVSREKKERFSLILESASTNQTSMYLCASSRPSGGAYNEQFFGPGTRLTVL.

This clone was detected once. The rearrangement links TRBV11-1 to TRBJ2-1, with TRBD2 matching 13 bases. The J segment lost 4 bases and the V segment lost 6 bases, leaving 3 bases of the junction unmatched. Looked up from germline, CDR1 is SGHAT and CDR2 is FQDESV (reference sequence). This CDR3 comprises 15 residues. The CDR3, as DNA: TGTGCCAGCAGGAAGACTAGCGGGGGGTACAATGAGCAGTTCTTC. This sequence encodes CASRKTSGGYNEQFF.

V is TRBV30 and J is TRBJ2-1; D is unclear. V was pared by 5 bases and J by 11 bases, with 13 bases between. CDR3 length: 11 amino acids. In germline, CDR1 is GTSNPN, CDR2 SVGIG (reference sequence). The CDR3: CAWWKSAKQFF. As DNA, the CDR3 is TGTGCCTGGTGGAAGAGCGCTAAGCAGTTCTTC.

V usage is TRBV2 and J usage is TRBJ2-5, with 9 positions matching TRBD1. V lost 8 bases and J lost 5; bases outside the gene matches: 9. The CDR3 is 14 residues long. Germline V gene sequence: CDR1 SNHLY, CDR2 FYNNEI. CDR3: CASGNPGQGETQYF. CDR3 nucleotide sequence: TGTGCCAGCGGTAACCCGGGACAGGGCGAGACCCAGTACTTC.